The subject of this entry is one T cell receptor (beta chain). The CDR3 is made up of 14 amino acids. Germline V gene sequence: CDR1 KGHSH, CDR2 LQKENI. The ends lost 0 bases at V and 6 bases at J; junction bases unmatched: 3. This record comes from a study of shared clonotypes between healthy human individuals. The method was immunoSEQ multiplex PCR; TCRdb's version includes in-frame clones alone and lacks a portion of them. The table includes about 480,000 clones, roughly 85% detected once. The chain uses TRBV18 and TRBJ2-3, with 7 bases fitting TRBD2. Sequenced material: PBMCs. This clonotype was obtained from a woman in her forties in good health. Some clones in this sample may be carry-over from other donors' samples. This CDR3 is CASSPPQRDDTQYF. The DNA for the CDR3 is TGTGCCAGCTCACCACCTCAGCGGGACGATACGCAGTATTTT.